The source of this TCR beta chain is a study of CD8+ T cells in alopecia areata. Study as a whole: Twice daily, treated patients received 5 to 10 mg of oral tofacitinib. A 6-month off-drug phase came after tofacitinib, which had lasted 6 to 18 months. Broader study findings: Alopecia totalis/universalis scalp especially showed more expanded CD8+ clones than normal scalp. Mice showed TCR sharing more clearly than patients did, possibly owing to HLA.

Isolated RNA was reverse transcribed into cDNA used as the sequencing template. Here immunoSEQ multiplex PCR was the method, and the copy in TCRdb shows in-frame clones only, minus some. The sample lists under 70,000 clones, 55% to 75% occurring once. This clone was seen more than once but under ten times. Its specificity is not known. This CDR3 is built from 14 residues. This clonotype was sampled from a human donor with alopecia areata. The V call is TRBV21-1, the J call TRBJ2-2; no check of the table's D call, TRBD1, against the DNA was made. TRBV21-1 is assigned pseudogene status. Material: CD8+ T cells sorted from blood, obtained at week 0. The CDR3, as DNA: TGTGCCAGCAGCAGGACAGGGGGCATCAGGGAGCTGTTTTTT. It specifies CASSRTGGIRELFF.